What follows are 14 T cell receptor beta chains derived from one specimen sequenced in a study of control samples from healthy donors and cancer patients. Data came from immunoSEQ multiplex PCR; TCRdb stores just in-frame clones and leaves some out. The sample lists 100,000 to 150,000 clones, 80% to 95% occurring once. Sequences were obtained from blood. Receptor source: a young man in good health.

Written as DNA, the CDR3 is TGTGCCAGCAGCGGTAGGGACAGGGCAATGGACGAGCAGTACTTC. Translation gives CASSGRDRAMDEQYF. The chain uses TRBV7-9 and TRBJ2-7; TRBD1 aligns across 9 bases. J gave up 5 bases and V 5 bases, and 10 bases lay outside the gene matches. The CDR3 spans 15 residues. Germline V gives CDR1 SEHNR, CDR2 FQNEAQ (reference sequence).

CDR3 DNA sequence: TGTGCCACCCGGGACGGGCTAAACTATGGCTACACCTTC. Its protein product is CATRDGLNYGYTF. The chain has TRBV6-5 and TRBJ1-2; D perhaps matches TRBD1 (5 bases). The CDR3 covers 13 residues. Between the trimmed V and J ends, which lost 10 bases and 2 bases, there was a span of 14 bases. CDR1 and CDR2 (germline): MNHEY, SVGAGI.

V and J are TRBV11-1 and TRBJ2-7; 9 bases line up with TRBD1. The CDR3 runs 15 residues. The J segment lost 2 bases and the V segment lost 6 bases, leaving 8 bases of the junction unmatched. In germline, CDR1 is SGHAT, CDR2 FQDESV (reference sequence). DNA for the CDR3: TGTGCCAGCAGGTTACAGGGGGCCGCCGCCTACGAGCAGTACTTC. This encodes CASRLQGAAAYEQYF.

The V and J genes are TRBV10-3 and TRBJ2-1; D is ambiguous. The V end was cut by 1 base, the J end by 5 bases, with 6 bases between. This CDR3 has 13 residues. From germline, CDR1 is ENHRY and CDR2 SYGVKD. DNA for the CDR3: TGTGCCATCAGTGAGTTTGGGGACAATGAGCAGTTCTTC. Its protein product is CAISEFGDNEQFF.

This chain joins TRBV6-6 and TRBJ1-1, with TRBD1 as a possible D gene (6 bases). V was pared by 6 bases and J by 4 bases, with 15 bases between. Looked up from germline, CDR1 is MNHNY and CDR2 is SVGAGI (reference sequence). CDR3 size: 14 residues. The CDR3 region has the DNA TGTGCCAGCAGCCCACAGGGTAGGTCCACTGAAGCTTTCTTT. Its protein is CASSPQGRSTEAFF.

For this clone: Other DNA sequences in the sample encode the same CDR3. V gene TRBV3-1 (or the pseudogene TRBV3-2) combines with J gene TRBJ1-1; a weak D match, TRBD1 (5 bases). The CDR3 spans 13 residues. Germline lookup yields CDR1 LGHDT and CDR2 YNNKEL (reference sequence). Between the trimmed V and J ends, which lost 1 base and 4 bases, there was a span of 7 bases. CDR3 loop: CASSQAGGTEAFF. The CDR3 region has the DNA TGTGCCAGCAGCCAAGCGGGGGGCACTGAAGCTTTCTTT.

V and J are TRBV2 and TRBJ1-2; possible D gene TRBD1, 5 bases. Trimming took 2 bases from V and 2 from J, leaving 21 bases between them. This CDR3 comprises 18 residues. CDR1 and CDR2 (germline): SNHLY, FYNNEI. The CDR3 nucleotides are TGTGCCAGCAGTGAACAAGGGGAGGGGTGGTATGCCAACTATGGCTACACCTTC. Translating gives CASSEQGEGWYANYGYTF.

This sequence joins TRBV9 and TRBJ1-2; D remains unclear. Per the germline V gene, CDR1 is SGDLS and CDR2 is YYNGEE. V was clipped by 0 bases and J by 1 base, with 4 bases between them. The CDR3 is made up of 13 amino acids. The CDR3 sequence: CASSVESNYGYTF. Here the CDR3 DNA reads TGTGCCAGCAGCGTAGAGAGTAACTATGGCTACACCTTC.

The gene calls are TRBV7-2 and TRBJ1-3; D is possibly TRBD1 (6 bases). From germline, CDR1 is SGHTA and CDR2 FQGNSA. The CDR3 is 14 residues long. Between the trimmed V and J ends, which lost 2 bases and 2 bases, there was a span of 7 bases. The CDR3 region has the DNA TGTGCCAGCAGCTTACACAGGGCTGGAAACACCATATATTTT. Protein sequence: CASSLHRAGNTIYF.

The V call is TRBV30, the J call TRBJ1-5; the D is unclear. Germline CDR1 is GTSNPN and CDR2 is SVGIG (reference sequence). The CDR3 is made up of 15 amino acids. The V gene lost 1 base and the J gene lost 3 bases, with 13 bases spanning the gap. CDR3 in DNA: TGTGCCTGGAGTGCGAGTGTGGATAACAATCAGCCCCAGCATTTT. Residues: CAWSASVDNNQPQHF.

The chain recombines TRBV27 with TRBJ2-3, with 9 bases fitting TRBD2. J lost 2 bases, V lost 2 bases, and 5 bases had no gene match. Germline V gives CDR1 MNHEY, CDR2 SMNVEV (reference sequence). There are 16 residues in the CDR3. Written as DNA, the CDR3 is TGTGCCAGCAGTTTAGGGTCTAGCGGGGCCACAGATACGCAGTATTTT. It yields the protein CASSLGSSGATDTQYF.

This clone was counted once. CDR3 nucleotides: TGTGCCAGCAGTTTGGATAGTAGCAATCAGCCCCAGCATTTT. Its translation is CASSLDSSNQPQHF. The chain employs TRBV6-6 and TRBJ1-5; D unresolved. CDR3 length equals 14 residues. Between the trimmed V and J ends, which lost 4 bases and 0 bases, there was a span of 7 bases. Germline V CDR1 and CDR2: MNHNY, SVGAGI (reference sequence).

The chain carries TRBV4-1 and TRBJ1-1, with D possibly being TRBD1 (6 bases). This CDR3 spans 16 amino acids. Per the germline V gene, CDR1 is MGHRA and CDR2 is YSYEKL. V lost 0 bases and J 6 bases, leaving 17 bases between the germline ends. The chain's CDR3 is CASSQDVVRGGAEAFF. In DNA form, the CDR3 reads TGCGCCAGCAGCCAAGATGTTGTCAGGGGCGGGGCTGAAGCTTTCTTT.

The V call is TRBV5-1, the J call TRBJ2-2; D is uncertain. The CDR3 runs to 14 residues. The V gene lost 4 bases and the J gene lost 0 bases, with 7 bases spanning the gap. Germline CDR1 reads SGHRS; CDR2 reads YFSETQ. CDR3 loop: CASSPDSNTGELFF. The CDR3 DNA is TGCGCCAGCAGCCCAGACTCGAACACCGGGGAGCTGTTTTTT. The full variable domain, with the rest looked up from reference TRBV5-1 and TRBJ2-2, is KAGVTQTPRYLIKTRGQQVTLSCSPISGHRSVSWYQQTPGQGLQFLFEYFSETQRNKGNFPGRFSGRQFSNSRSEMNVSTLELGDSALYLCASSPDSNTGELFFGEGSRLTVL.